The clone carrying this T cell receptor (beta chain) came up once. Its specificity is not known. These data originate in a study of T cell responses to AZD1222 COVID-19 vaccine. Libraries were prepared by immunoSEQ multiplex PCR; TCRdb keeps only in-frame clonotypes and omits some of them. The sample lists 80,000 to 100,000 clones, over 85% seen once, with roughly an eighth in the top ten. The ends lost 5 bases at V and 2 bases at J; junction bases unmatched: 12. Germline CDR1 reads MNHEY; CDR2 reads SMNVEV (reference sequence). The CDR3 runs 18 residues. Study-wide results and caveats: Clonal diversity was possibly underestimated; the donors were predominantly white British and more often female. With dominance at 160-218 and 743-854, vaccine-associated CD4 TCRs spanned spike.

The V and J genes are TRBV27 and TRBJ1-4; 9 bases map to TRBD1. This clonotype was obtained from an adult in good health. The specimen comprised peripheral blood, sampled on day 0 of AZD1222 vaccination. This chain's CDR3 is CASSLNRGLRSTNEKLFF. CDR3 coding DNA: TGTGCCAGCAGTCTTAACAGGGGGCTTAGATCTACTAATGAAAAACTGTTTTTT.